One sample yielded the 30 T cell receptor beta chains listed below, sequenced in a study of CD8+ T cells in alopecia areata. Extracted RNA was reverse transcribed into cDNA, the sequencing template. Assay: immunoSEQ multiplex PCR; the TCRdb copy retains only in-frame clones and omits some. This sample has tens of thousands of clones, with roughly three fifths found just once. The sample was CD8+ T cells sorted from blood, taken at week 0. The receptors here all came from a human donor with alopecia areata.

V is TRBV6-6 and J is TRBJ1-5; 8 bases match TRBD1. After removal of 0 bases from V and 8 bases from J, the junction contained 6 bases not matched to a gene. This CDR3 contains 15 residues. CDR1 MNHNY and CDR2 SVGAGI come from the germline V gene (reference sequence). The CDR3, as DNA: TGTGCCAGCAGTTACTCACCCAGGGGGCTGGAGCCCCAGCATTTT. Translating gives CASSYSPRGLEPQHF.

This clone was counted between two and nine times. Here the CDR3 DNA reads TGCGCCAGCAGCCAAGAGAGGGGGCGAGGCTACGAGCAGTACTTC. Encoded protein: CASSQERGRGYEQYF. V usage is TRBV4-3 and J usage is TRBJ2-7, with TRBD1 matching 7 bases. Per germline, CDR1 LGHNA and CDR2 YSLEER. J lost 3 bases, V lost 0 bases, and 5 bases had no gene match. CDR3 size: 15 residues.

This chain joins TRBV5-4 and TRBJ2-7, with D maybe TRBD2 (5 bases). This CDR3 is built from 17 residues. Trimming left V 0 bases short and J 3 bases short, with 19 bases between. CDR1 is SGHNT, CDR2 YYREEE, per germline (reference sequence). CDR3 amino acids: CASSLDGTPGGDYEQYF. CDR3 nucleotides: TGTGCCAGCAGCTTGGACGGTACTCCCGGAGGTGACTACGAGCAGTACTTC.

This clone showed up just once. The chain combines TRBV27 with TRBJ2-1; 11 bases are shared with TRBD1. J was trimmed by 3 bases and V by 6 bases; bases with no gene match: 4. Germline lookup yields CDR1 MNHEY and CDR2 SMNVEV (reference sequence). The CDR3 is made up of 15 amino acids. CDR3 amino acids: CASSSGTGGYNEQFF. The CDR3 DNA reads as TGTGCCAGCAGCTCCGGGACAGGGGGCTACAATGAGCAGTTCTTC.

This clone was detected only a few times. The rearrangement links TRBV29-1 to TRBJ1-1; D not certain. Between the trimmed V and J ends, which lost 0 bases and 0 bases, there was a span of 11 bases. CDR1 and CDR2 (germline): SQVTM, ANQGSEA. This CDR3 contains 15 residues. CDR3 amino acids: CSVEDYRHLNTEAFF. DNA for the CDR3: TGCAGCGTTGAAGATTATAGACACCTGAACACTGAAGCTTTCTTT.

This rearrangement joins TRBV29-1 to TRBJ1-1, with a weak D call TRBD1 (5 bases). Trimming pared 0 bases from V and 3 bases from J, leaving 11 bases between. Per the germline V gene, CDR1 is SQVTM and CDR2 is ANQGSEA. The CDR3 has 14 amino acids. CDR3 nucleotide sequence: TGCAGCGTTGAAGATCGGGGCCTCGACACTGAAGCTTTCTTT. Translating it yields CSVEDRGLDTEAFF.

This chain connects TRBV7-6 to TRBJ2-1; weak D call: TRBD1 (6 bases). V lost 5 bases to trimming and J lost 4 bases, with 18 bases between them. CDR1 and CDR2 from the germline V gene are SGHVS and FNYEAQ. The CDR3 extends over 16 amino acids. CDR3 nucleotide sequence: TGTGCCAGCAGCCCTCATCAAGGACAGTTTTACAATGAGCAGTTCTTC. Protein sequence: CASSPHQGQFYNEQFF. Looking up the rest from reference TRBV7-6 and TRBJ2-1 gives the full variable domain: GAGVSQSPRYKVTKRGQDVALRCDPISGHVSLYWYRQALGQGPEFLTYFNYEAQQDKSGLPNDRFSAERPEGSISTLTIQRTEQRDSAMYRCASSPHQGQFYNEQFFGPGTRLTVL.

This clone was seen only a few times. J is TRBJ2-1 and V is TRBV19; the D is unclear. V lost 3 bases, J lost 0 bases, and 9 bases lay in between. Germline-derived CDR1 and CDR2 are LNHDA and SQIVND (reference sequence). The CDR3 has 15 amino acids. The CDR3 here is CASSMDPSSYNEQFF. The CDR3 nucleotides are TGTGCCAGTAGTATGGACCCTAGCTCCTACAATGAGCAGTTCTTC.

This clone occurred a few times. The chain links TRBV27 to TRBJ2-3; D is possibly TRBD2 (5 bases). This CDR3 is built from 13 residues. Trimming took off 6 bases at V and 2 bases at J, with 9 bases between the two ends. Germline V gene data show CDR1 as MNHEY and CDR2 as SMNVEV (reference sequence). This chain's CDR3 is CASSHGITDTQYF. Here the CDR3 DNA reads TGTGCCAGCAGCCACGGGATCACAGATACGCAGTATTTT.

CDR3 coding DNA: TGTGCCATCAATGGCGACATGAACACTGAAGCTTTCTTT. Translating gives CAINGDMNTEAFF. The chain employs TRBV10-3 and TRBJ1-1; no definite D call. The germline CDR1 and CDR2 sequences are ENHRY and SYGVKD. This CDR3 contains 13 residues. V lost 7 bases to trimming and J lost 0 bases, with 9 bases between them.

This clone was seen a single time. This chain links TRBV27 with TRBJ1-2; tentative D call: TRBD1 (6 bases). V was pared by 6 bases and J by 0 bases, with 14 bases between. Germline CDR1 and CDR2: MNHEY and SMNVEV (reference sequence). The CDR3 sequence is 15 residues long. CDR3 nucleotides: TGTGCCAGCAGCCCGGACAGTCTCGCTAACTATGGCTACACCTTC. It translates to CASSPDSLANYGYTF.

The chain recombines TRBV25-1 with TRBJ1-2; TRBD1 matches at 9 bases. The germline V gene has CDR1 MGHDK and CDR2 SYGVNS. V lost 3 bases and J lost 6; bases outside the gene matches: 2. The CDR3 loop spans 13 amino acids. The CDR3: CASSDRDRDGYTF. The CDR3 bases are TGTGCCAGCAGTGACCGGGACAGGGATGGCTACACCTTC.

The CDR3 DNA is TGTGCCAGCAGCTTAGATCCGCTAGCGGGAGCAAATGAGCAGTTCTTC. Encoded protein: CASSLDPLAGANEQFF. This chain connects TRBV11-2 to TRBJ2-1, with TRBD2 matching 10 bases. The CDR3 loop spans 16 amino acids. Germline V gene sequence: CDR1 SGHAT, CDR2 FQNNGV. V dropped 0 bases and J dropped 7; count of bases not matched to a gene: 6.

J is TRBJ2-1 and V is TRBV18, with 8 bases identical to TRBD1. This CDR3 has 15 residues. After removal of 0 bases from V and 5 bases from J, the junction contained 3 bases not matched to a gene. Looked up from germline, CDR1 is KGHSH and CDR2 is LQKENI. CDR3 protein: CASSPPGQAHNEQFF. The CDR3 DNA sequence: TGTGCCAGCTCACCACCGGGACAGGCTCACAATGAGCAGTTCTTC. Full variable domain (outside the CDR3, taken from reference TRBV18 and TRBJ2-1): NAGVMQNPRHLVRRRGQEARLRCSPMKGHSHVYWYRQLPEEGLKFMVYLQKENIIDESGMPKERFSAEFPKEGPSILRIQQVVRGDSAAYFCASSPPGQAHNEQFFGPGTRLTVL.

The count of this clone is one. The CDR3 spells CASSLRGDKDIQYF. CDR3 bases: TGCGCCAGCAGCTTGCGGGGGGATAAGGACATTCAGTACTTC. The V gene is TRBV5-1, the J gene TRBJ2-4; 7 bases are shared with TRBD2. V shed 1 base, J shed 8 bases, and the junction held 6 bases outside the gene matches. The germline gives CDR1 SGHRS, CDR2 YFSETQ. The CDR3 is 14 residues long.

The chain is built from TRBV27 and TRBJ2-6; no clear D. CDR3 length equals 15 residues. Germline-derived CDR1 and CDR2 are MNHEY and SMNVEV (reference sequence). V lost 5 bases to trimming and J lost 2 bases, with 10 bases between them. The CDR3 DNA is TGTGCCAGCAGTCAGTGGAGTACTGGGGCCAACGTCCTGACTTTC. Its protein is CASSQWSTGANVLTF.

This chain links TRBV7-8 with TRBJ2-2; D not resolved. The length of the CDR3 is 14 residues. Germline V gene data show CDR1 as SGHVS and CDR2 as FQNEAQ. The V end was cut by 7 bases, the J end by 0 bases, with 9 bases between. The DNA for the CDR3 is TGTGCCAGCACCCTTAACGCGAACACCGGGGAGCTGTTTTTT. This codes for CASTLNANTGELFF.

This clone was seen a handful of times. This chain links TRBV4-2 with TRBJ1-2, with D unresolved. This CDR3 spans 16 amino acids. The germline gives CDR1 LGHNA, CDR2 YNFKEQ. The V gene lost 0 bases and the J gene lost 4 bases, with 15 bases spanning the gap. The CDR3 protein is CASSQDLEGISYGYTF. For the CDR3, the DNA is TGTGCCAGCAGCCAAGATCTAGAGGGCATATCCTATGGCTACACCTTC.

This clone turned up a few times. This CDR3 is CASSSLAGSLADTQYF. CDR3 coding DNA: TGTGCCAGCAGTTCCCTAGCGGGAAGTTTGGCAGATACGCAGTATTTT. This chain links TRBV27 with TRBJ2-3; 9 positions agree with TRBD2. V was clipped by 4 bases and J by 4 bases; unmatched bases: 9. Germline values: CDR1 MNHEY, CDR2 SMNVEV (reference sequence). The CDR3 loop spans 16 amino acids.

V usage is TRBV25-1 and J usage is TRBJ1-2, with a possible D match to TRBD1 (5 bases). Germline values: CDR1 MGHDK, CDR2 SYGVNS. This CDR3 spans 10 amino acids. Trimming left V 11 bases short and J 6 bases short, with 10 bases between. This CDR3 is CASSGHGYTF. In DNA, the CDR3 is TGTGCCTCCTCGGGGCATGGCTACACCTTC.

This clone came up a few times. The rearrangement uses TRBV29-1 and TRBJ1-4; the D gene is possibly TRBD1 (5 bases). Germline values: CDR1 SQVTM, CDR2 ANQGSEA. The CDR3 is 13 amino acids. Trimming removed 3 bases at V and 7 bases at J, with 12 bases between. CDR3 sequence: CSVDGGSSEKLFF. The CDR3 nucleotides are TGCAGCGTTGATGGGGGGTCGAGTGAAAAACTGTTTTTT.

The V gene is TRBV15, the J gene TRBJ1-5; 7 positions agree with TRBD1. Germline V lookup: CDR1 LNHNV, CDR2 YYDKDF (reference sequence). Unmatched junction bases numbered 6, after V lost 8 bases and J lost 2 bases. There are 14 residues in the CDR3. The CDR3: CATQGGVGNQPQHF. The CDR3 DNA follows: TGTGCCACCCAGGGGGGGGTCGGCAATCAGCCCCAGCATTTT. Filled out from reference TRBV15 and TRBJ1-5, the complete variable domain reads DAMVIQNPRYQVTQFGKPVTLSCSQTLNHNVMYWYQQKSSQAPKLLFHYYDKDFNNEADTPDNFQSRRPNTSFCFLDIRSPGLGDTAMYLCATQGGVGNQPQHFGDGTRLSIL.

The table lists this clone with a few counts. The chain has TRBV4-3 and TRBJ2-3, with 8 bases fitting TRBD2. With 1 base clipped from V and 4 bases from J, the junction kept 4 bases outside the gene matches. This CDR3 contains 15 residues. The V gene's germline CDR1 is LGHNA and CDR2 YSLEER. The CDR3 coding sequence is TGCGCCAGCAGCCAAGCGGGAGGGCCCGCAGATACGCAGTATTTT. Its translation: CASSQAGGPADTQYF.

This clone has a handful of counts. The CDR3 protein is CASSLGGTNYEQYF. The CDR3 DNA follows: TGTGCCAGCAGCCTCGGGGGCACCAACTACGAGCAGTACTTC. This rearrangement joins TRBV14 to TRBJ2-7; D may correspond to TRBD1 or TRBD2 (6 bases each). The CDR3 is made up of 14 amino acids. Trimming pared 4 bases from V and 3 bases from J, leaving 13 bases between. Germline loops: CDR1 SGHDN, CDR2 FVKESK.

This clone was recorded a few times. The chain employs TRBV9 and TRBJ1-1, with a tentative D call TRBD1 (6 bases). Germline V CDR1 and CDR2: SGDLS, YYNGEE. V lost 3 bases and J 4 bases, leaving 13 bases between the germline ends. This CDR3 has 14 amino acids. The chain's CDR3 is CASSGRGGGTEAFF. In DNA form, the CDR3 reads TGTGCCAGCAGCGGGAGGGGAGGGGGCACTGAAGCTTTCTTT.

The V and J genes are TRBV27 and TRBJ2-6; D is perhaps TRBD2 (7 bases). Trimming stripped 2 bases from V and 0 bases from J, with 14 bases between. Per germline, CDR1 MNHEY and CDR2 SMNVEV (reference sequence). The CDR3 has 18 residues. CDR3 in DNA: TGTGCCAGCAGTTTAAGGGAGGGGGATGGCTCTGGGGCCAACGTCCTGACTTTC. As protein: CASSLREGDGSGANVLTF.

This chain connects TRBV30 to TRBJ2-5, with D possibly being TRBD2 (5 bases). V lost 3 bases and J lost 4, with 12 bases in between. Per the germline V gene, CDR1 is GTSNPN and CDR2 is SVGIG (reference sequence). The CDR3 length is 13 residues. The CDR3 nucleotides are TGTGCCTGGAGCGACTACAGCGGAGAGACCCAGTACTTC. Encoded protein: CAWSDYSGETQYF.

This chain's CDR3 is CASSLVGQNNEQFF. CDR3 in DNA: TGTGCCAGCAGCTTGGTAGGACAGAACAATGAGCAGTTCTTC. This sequence joins TRBV5-6 and TRBJ2-1; D is possibly TRBD1 (6 bases). CDR3 size: 14 residues. Germline-derived CDR1 and CDR2 are SGHDT and YYEEEE. The V and J ends lost 0 bases and 5 bases respectively, with 9 bases between them. The entire variable domain, with the rest obtained from reference TRBV5-6 and TRBJ2-1, is as follows: DAGVTQSPTHLIKTRGQQVTLRCSPKSGHDTVSWYQQALGQGPQFIFQYYEEEERQRGNFPDRFSGHQFPNYSSELNVNALLLGDSALYLCASSLVGQNNEQFFGPGTRLTVL.

The sample holds a few counts of this clone. The chain uses TRBV7-3 and TRBJ2-3; 8 bases are a match to TRBD2. V gave up 4 bases and J gave up 1 base; unmatched junction bases: 4. Per germline, CDR1 SGHTA and CDR2 FQGTGA. The CDR3 contains 15 residues. CDR3 residues: CASSSSGGGTDTQYF. CDR3 nucleotides: TGTGCCAGCAGCTCAAGCGGGGGAGGCACAGATACGCAGTATTTT.

The chain combines TRBV29-1 with TRBJ2-7; TRBD1 is a possible D gene (5 bases). This CDR3 region has 12 residues. V gave up 4 bases and J gave up 0 bases, with 7 bases separating them. The germline V gene encodes CDR1 SQVTM and CDR2 ANQGSEA. The CDR3 protein is CSVVQGSYEQYF. CDR3 nucleotide sequence: TGCAGCGTTGTGCAGGGCTCCTACGAGCAGTACTTC.